One and the same sample provided the 26 T cell receptor beta chains below, sequenced in a study of T cell clones after liver transplantation. The method was immunoSEQ multiplex PCR; TCRdb's version includes in-frame clones alone and lacks a portion of them. The sample lists 60,000 or so clones; about 64% were seen once. Sequences were derived from CD4+ T cells from blood, sampled before liver transplant. The receptors derive from a human donor who received a liver transplant.

This chain joins TRBV6-6 and TRBJ1-3; no reliable D call. Germline values: CDR1 MNHNY, CDR2 SVGAGI (reference sequence). This CDR3 spans 14 amino acids. Trimming stripped 2 bases from V and 0 bases from J, with 5 bases between. CDR3 protein: CASSYGTSGNTIYF. The CDR3 nucleotides read TGTGCCAGCAGTTACGGCACCTCTGGAAACACCATATATTTT.

V usage is TRBV30 and J usage is TRBJ2-1, with D tentatively TRBD2 (5 bases). Trimming cost V 4 bases and J 4 bases, with 17 bases left between them. The CDR3 is made up of 15 amino acids. CDR1 is GTSNPN and CDR2 is SVGIG in the germline V gene (reference sequence). DNA of the CDR3: TGTGCCTGGACGAGAAACGGAGGCTTTTACAATGAGCAGTTCTTC. This sequence encodes CAWTRNGGFYNEQFF.

The genes are TRBV7-9 and TRBJ2-1; no definite D call. The germline V and J ends were trimmed by 1 base and 5 bases, with 6 bases remaining between them. Germline lookup yields CDR1 SEHNR and CDR2 FQNEAQ (reference sequence). The CDR3 runs 13 residues. The CDR3, as DNA: TGTGCCAGCAGCTTAGAACTCGACAATGAGCAGTTCTTC. Protein product: CASSLELDNEQFF. The entire variable domain, with the rest obtained from reference TRBV7-9 and TRBJ2-1, is as follows: DTGVSQNPRHKITKRGQNVTFRCDPISEHNRLYWYRQTLGQGPEFLTYFQNEAQLEKSRLLSDRFSAERPKGSFSTLEIQRTEQGDSAMYLCASSLELDNEQFFGPGTRLTVL.

The rearrangement uses TRBV9 and TRBJ2-1; the match to TRBD2 covers 8 bases. J lost 4 bases, V lost 0 bases, and 6 bases had no gene match. Germline V CDR1 and CDR2: SGDLS, YYNGEE. There are 16 residues in the CDR3. The CDR3 here is CASSVVSGGGYNEQFF. CDR3 DNA sequence: TGTGCCAGCAGCGTAGTCAGCGGGGGCGGTTACAATGAGCAGTTCTTC.

The chain joins TRBV5-5 to TRBJ1-1; a possible D gene is TRBD1 (5 bases). V lost 0 bases and J lost 1, with 7 bases in between. The CDR3 is made up of 14 amino acids. Germline CDR1 and CDR2: SGHKS and YYEKEE (reference sequence). This CDR3 is CASSLDRWNTEAFF. Written as DNA, the CDR3 is TGTGCCAGCAGCTTGGACAGGTGGAACACTGAAGCTTTCTTT.

The chain uses TRBV6-5 and TRBJ1-6; 7 nucleotides align to TRBD1. V lost 0 bases and J lost 10; bases outside the gene matches: 3. Germline lookup yields CDR1 MNHEY and CDR2 SVGAGI. This CDR3 has 14 amino acids. The CDR3 DNA sequence: TGTGCCAGCAGTTACTCGGTAGGGGGCTCACCCCTCCACTTT. It translates to CASSYSVGGSPLHF.

The chain has TRBV28 and TRBJ1-1, with D unresolved. Between the trimmed V and J ends, which lost 5 bases and 5 bases, there was a span of 6 bases. This CDR3 region has 11 residues. In germline, CDR1 is MDHEN, CDR2 SYDVKM. In DNA, the CDR3 is TGTGCCAGCAGTGAGAGGACTGAAGCTTTCTTT. Its protein product is CASSERTEAFF.

This rearrangement joins TRBV11-2 to TRBJ2-7; possible D gene TRBD1, 6 bases. V lost 0 bases and J 4 bases, leaving 10 bases between the germline ends. Germline-derived CDR1 and CDR2 are SGHAT and FQNNGV. This CDR3 has 14 amino acids. This CDR3 is CASSLDLGGYEQYF. As DNA, the CDR3 is TGTGCCAGCAGCTTAGATCTAGGGGGATACGAGCAGTACTTC.

A single count supports this clone. This chain joins TRBV4-2 and TRBJ1-2, with a weak D call TRBD1 (6 bases). V lost 4 bases and J lost 6, with 9 bases in between. The CDR3 totals 12 residues. Germline V gene lookup returns CDR1 LGHNA and CDR2 YNFKEQ. CDR3 coding DNA: TGTGCCAGCAGCCGGGGGGGCGATGGCTACACCTTC. This gives the protein CASSRGGDGYTF.

As concerns this clone: One end of the junction varies from germline; a read error may be responsible. The J gene is TRBJ2-2, the V gene TRBV7-9; TRBD2 aligns across 7 bases. The CDR3 has 15 amino acids. Germline-derived CDR1 and CDR2 are SEHNR and FQNEAQ (reference sequence). CDR3 bases: TGTGCCAGCAGCATAGCAGCGGGGTACACCGGGGAGCTGTTTTTT. Translation gives CASSIAAGYTGELFF.

The chain combines TRBV10-1 with TRBJ2-3, with 8 positions matching TRBD1. The CDR3 contains 15 residues. Per the germline V gene, CDR1 is WNHNN and CDR2 is SYGVQD (reference sequence). Trimming removed 0 bases from V and 5 bases from J; junction bases left unmatched: 4. The CDR3: CASSESPGGIDTQYF. In DNA form, the CDR3 reads TGCGCCAGCAGTGAGTCTCCAGGGGGCATAGATACGCAGTATTTT.

This rearrangement joins TRBV6-1 to TRBJ2-5; D is perhaps TRBD1 (5 bases). The CDR3 consists of 16 residues. CDR1 MNHNS and CDR2 SASEGT come from the germline V gene. The ends were cut back, 3 bases at V and 4 bases at J, with 18 bases in the middle. In nucleotides, the CDR3 is TGTGCCAGCAGTGAGTGGCCTCCCAAAGGGGCAGAGACCCAGTACTTC. Translating gives CASSEWPPKGAETQYF.

This clone was seen more than once but under ten times. The chain carries TRBV30 and TRBJ1-6, with D unclear. V lost 1 base and J lost 10, with 8 bases in between. Germline V lookup: CDR1 GTSNPN, CDR2 SVGIG (reference sequence). The CDR3 is 12 amino acids. CDR3 DNA sequence: TGTGCCTGGAGTGGCATCCGGTCACCCCTCCACTTT. This encodes CAWSGIRSPLHF.

The V and J genes are TRBV20-1 and TRBJ2-4; perhaps TRBD2 as D (6 bases). The V end was cut by 0 bases, the J end by 11 bases, with 8 bases between. Germline V gene lookup returns CDR1 DFQATT and CDR2 SNEGSKA (reference sequence). The CDR3 is made up of 11 amino acids. The CDR3 region is CSARDPGVQYF. CDR3 sequence (DNA): TGCAGTGCTAGAGATCCGGGGGTTCAGTACTTC.

The rearrangement joins TRBV19 to TRBJ1-2; D may be TRBD1 (5 bases). Trimming pared 3 bases from V and 7 bases from J, leaving 18 bases between. The CDR3 covers 15 residues. CDR1 is LNHDA, CDR2 SQIVND, per germline (reference sequence). The CDR3 region has the DNA TGTGCCAGTAGTATCAATCCCAGCCAGGGCTTTGGCTACACCTTC. Translating gives CASSINPSQGFGYTF.

The rearrangement links TRBV7-9 to TRBJ1-3; D ambiguous. Germline V gives CDR1 SEHNR, CDR2 FQNEAQ (reference sequence). The CDR3 totals 14 residues. Trimming left V 7 bases short and J 0 bases short, with 10 bases between. In nucleotides, the CDR3 is TGTGCCAGCACCCTCGCCGGCTCTGGAAACACCATATATTTT. The encoded protein is CASTLAGSGNTIYF.

This chain links TRBV9 with TRBJ2-5; 8 nucleotides match TRBD2. Germline V gives CDR1 SGDLS, CDR2 YYNGEE. Trimming at V came to 0 bases and at J to 4 bases, leaving 5 bases not matched to a gene. The CDR3 runs to 15 residues. CDR3 nucleotide sequence: TGTGCCAGCAGCGTAGCCAGCGGGGGACCAGAGACCCAGTACTTC. Amino acid sequence: CASSVASGGPETQYF.

This clone was seen a single time. The chain couples TRBV4-1 to TRBJ2-7; 9 bases fit TRBD1. Trimming took 1 base from V and 3 from J; bases not matched to a gene: 4. Germline lookup yields CDR1 MGHRA and CDR2 YSYEKL. CDR3 length: 15 residues. In nucleotides, the CDR3 is TGCGCCAGCAGCCAAGCGGCGGGACAGGGCTACGAGCAGTACTTC. Translated, it gives CASSQAAGQGYEQYF.

This chain links TRBV30 with TRBJ1-2; 10 bases fit TRBD1. The CDR3 loop spans 12 amino acids. V shed 7 bases, J shed 2 bases, and the junction held 1 base outside the gene matches. CDR1 is GTSNPN, CDR2 SVGIG, per germline (reference sequence). The CDR3 is CASGQGNYGYTF. CDR3 nucleotides: TGTGCCTCGGGACAGGGGAACTATGGCTACACCTTC.

The CDR3 protein is CASSPQRTGDFYEQYF. The DNA of the CDR3 is TGTGCCAGCTCACCACAAAGAACAGGGGACTTCTACGAGCAGTACTTC. The rearrangement joins TRBV18 to TRBJ2-7; weak D call: TRBD1 (7 bases). The CDR3 runs 16 residues. The germline V gene encodes CDR1 KGHSH and CDR2 LQKENI. Trimming shortened V by 1 base and J by 3 bases, and 16 bases separated the two germline ends.

This clone has only a few counts. The chain uses TRBV7-4 and TRBJ1-2, with D hard to call. Trimming pared 5 bases from V and 0 bases from J, leaving 4 bases between. CDR3 size: 12 residues. Germline CDR1 is SGHVT and CDR2 is SQSDAQ. Here the CDR3 DNA reads TGTGCCAGCAGCCTCCCTAACTATGGCTACACCTTC. This sequence encodes CASSLPNYGYTF.

The gene calls are TRBV10-3 and TRBJ2-6; 8 bases fit TRBD1. The germline V gene has CDR1 ENHRY and CDR2 SYGVKD. This CDR3 spans 17 amino acids. With V trimmed by 4 bases and J by 0 bases, 5 bases remained unmatched. CDR3 sequence (DNA): TGTGCCATCAGTGTCGGCGGACAGGGCTCTGGGGCCAACGTCCTGACTTTC. The encoded protein is CAISVGGQGSGANVLTF.

This chain connects TRBV9 to TRBJ1-3, with TRBD1 matching over 11 bases. The CDR3 totals 17 residues. Trimming took 2 bases from V and 0 from J; bases not matched to a gene: 4. CDR1 is SGDLS, CDR2 YYNGEE, per germline. The CDR3 reads CASSVGDRGFSGNTIYF. The CDR3 DNA is TGTGCCAGCAGCGTTGGGGACAGGGGGTTCTCTGGAAACACCATATATTTT.

This chain joins TRBV20-1 and TRBJ2-1; 7 bases match TRBD2. CDR1 is DFQATT and CDR2 is SNEGSKA in the germline V gene (reference sequence). The CDR3 is 11 residues long. J gave up 8 bases and V 7 bases, and 5 bases lay outside the gene matches. DNA of the CDR3: TGCAGTGTCCGACTAGCCTATGAGCAGTTCTTC. The encoded protein is CSVRLAYEQFF.

The V and J genes are TRBV5-1 and TRBJ1-2, with TRBD1 matching 8 bases. There are 17 residues in the CDR3. V dropped 0 bases and J dropped 6; count of bases not matched to a gene: 13. The V gene's germline CDR1 is SGHRS and CDR2 YFSETQ. The DNA of the CDR3 is TGCGCCAGCAGCTTGGCCGGCCTCCCGGACAGGGCCCATGGCTACACCTTC. Protein sequence: CASSLAGLPDRAHGYTF.

The chain has TRBV6-6 and TRBJ2-1, with TRBD1 identical over 9 bases. This CDR3 region has 15 residues. Looked up from germline, CDR1 is MNHNY and CDR2 is SVGAGI (reference sequence). V lost 6 bases, J lost 5 bases, and 8 bases stayed unmatched. The CDR3 DNA reads TGTGCCAGCAGATCACCGGGACAGGGTAACAATGAGCAGTTCTTC. Translation gives CASRSPGQGNNEQFF.